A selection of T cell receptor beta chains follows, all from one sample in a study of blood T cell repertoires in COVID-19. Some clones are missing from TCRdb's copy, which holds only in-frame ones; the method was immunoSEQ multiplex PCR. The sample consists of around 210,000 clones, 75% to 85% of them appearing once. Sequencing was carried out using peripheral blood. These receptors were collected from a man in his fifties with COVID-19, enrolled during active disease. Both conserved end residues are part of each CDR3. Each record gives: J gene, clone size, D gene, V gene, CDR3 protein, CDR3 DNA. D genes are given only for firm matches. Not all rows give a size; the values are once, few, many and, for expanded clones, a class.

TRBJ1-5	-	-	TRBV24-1	CATSRGGNQPQHF	TGTGCCACCAGTCGCGGAGGGAATCAGCCCCAACATTTT
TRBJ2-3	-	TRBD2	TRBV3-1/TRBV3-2	CASSQTSGGYTQYF	TGTGCCAGCAGCCAAACTAGCGGGGGGTATACGCAGTATTTT
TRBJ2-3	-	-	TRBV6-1	CASSELSGKIGKREDTQYF	TGTGCCAGCAGTGAATTATCCGGTAAAATTGGGAAGAGGGAAGATACGCAGTATTTT
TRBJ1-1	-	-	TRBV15	CATSSELGNTEAFF	TGTGCCACCAGCAGCGAGCTAGGGAACACTGAAGCTTTCTTT
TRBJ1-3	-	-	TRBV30	CAWSVGQPGNTIYF	TGTGCCTGGAGTGTCGGACAGCCTGGAAACACCATATATTTT
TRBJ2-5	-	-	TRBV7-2	CASSPGSQGFSKTQYF	TGTGCCAGCAGCCCTGGCAGCCAGGGATTCTCGAAGACCCAGTACTTC
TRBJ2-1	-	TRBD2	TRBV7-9	CATGLAGLREQFF	TGTGCCACGGGACTAGCGGGTTTAAGAGAGCAGTTCTTC
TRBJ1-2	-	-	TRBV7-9	CASSLLRTPLGYTF	TGTGCCAGCAGCTTATTGCGGACACCGTTAGGCTACACCTTC
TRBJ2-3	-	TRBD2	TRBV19	CASTRGASGGSSTDTQYF	TGTGCCAGTACTCGGGGGGCTAGCGGGGGCTCTAGCACAGATACGCAGTATTTT
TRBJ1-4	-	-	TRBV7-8	CASSLGSTYNEKLFF	TGTGCCAGCAGCTTAGGGTCGACATACAATGAAAAACTGTTTTTT
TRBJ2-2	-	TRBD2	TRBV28	CASSLGGSGVPELFF	TGTGCCAGCAGCCTCGGTGGTAGCGGGGTTCCGGAGCTGTTTTTT
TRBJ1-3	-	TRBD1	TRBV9	CASSVDWDRVGNTIYF	TGTGCCAGCAGCGTAGACTGGGACAGAGTAGGAAACACCATATATTTT
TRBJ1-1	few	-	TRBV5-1	CASSLLGGDTEAFF	TGCGCCAGCAGCTTACTAGGGGGTGACACTGAAGCTTTCTTT
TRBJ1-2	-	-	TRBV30	CAWSVGRGTSPFRGGYTF	TGTGCCTGGAGTGTAGGCCGGGGAACGTCCCCCTTCAGGGGTGGCTACACCTTC
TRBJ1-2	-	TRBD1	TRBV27	CASSPLPGQGIYGYTF	TGTGCCAGCAGTCCGCTCCCGGGACAGGGTATTTATGGCTACACCTTC
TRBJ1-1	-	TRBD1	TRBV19	CASSIQGAMNTEAFF	TGTGCCAGTAGTATCCAGGGGGCAATGAACACTGAAGCTTTCTTT
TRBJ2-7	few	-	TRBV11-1	CASSRLAEPTYEQYF	TGTGCCAGCAGCAGATTAGCGGAACCAACCTACGAGCAGTACTTC
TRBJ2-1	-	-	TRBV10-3	CAIMRGPNEQFF	TGTGCCATCATGAGAGGGCCCAATGAGCAGTTCTTC
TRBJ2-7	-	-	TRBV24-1	CATSAGLRSEQYF	TGTGCCACCAGTGCTGGGTTGCGGAGCGAGCAGTACTTC
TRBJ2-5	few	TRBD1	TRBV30	CAWSWTGNHETQYF	TGTGCCTGGAGTTGGACAGGGAATCACGAGACCCAGTACTTC
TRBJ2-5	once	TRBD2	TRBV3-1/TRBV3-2	CASSQGTSGAGQYF	TGTGCCAGCAGCCAGGGTACTAGCGGGGCAGGCCAGTACTTC
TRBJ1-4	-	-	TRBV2	CASSEARQRVEKLFF	TGTGCCAGCAGTGAAGCGCGCCAGCGAGTGGAAAAACTGTTTTTT